One and the same sample provided the 24 T cell receptor beta chains below, sequenced in a study of CD8 T cells in Susac syndrome (dated by TCRdb to about 2019). Library preparation employed the immunoSEQ multiplex PCR assay. RNA was extracted using the RNeasy kit, and roughly 0.5 to 1 microgram was reverse transcribed with random hexamers. TCRdb reran the public reads through fastp at Q25 and MiXCR, keeping productive beta chains. CDR3 protein sequences are deduplicated, and each keeps its most common genes and DNA. In all, the sample holds a few hundred thousand distinct CDR3 sequences, and 93% of those were seen once. Clones ranked in the top ten supply roughly 0.072% of the sample. Sequenced material: CD4+ T cells from PBMCs. Every receptor here comes from a human donor with multiple sclerosis.

This clonotype was detected only once. V is TRBV2 and J is TRBJ1-5, with TRBD1 as a possible D gene (5 bases). V was clipped by 7 bases and J by 1 base, with 11 bases between them. In germline, CDR1 is SNHLY, CDR2 FYNNEI. This CDR3 is built from 14 residues. DNA of the CDR3: TGTGCCAGCACCTCAGGGTTCAGCAATCAGCCCCAGCATTTT. This codes for CASTSGFSNQPQHF.

The chain carries TRBV29-1 and TRBJ1-2, with 7 bases that match TRBD1. The CDR3 loop spans 13 amino acids. The V gene end was trimmed by 4 bases and the J gene end by 3 bases; junction bases not matched to a gene: 5. CDR1 is SQVTM, CDR2 ANQGSEA, per germline. The CDR3 here is CSVGAGGDYGYTF. DNA of the CDR3: TGCAGCGTTGGGGCAGGGGGGGACTATGGCTACACCTTC.

V usage is TRBV6-1 and J usage is TRBJ1-5; D gene uncertain. The CDR3 has 14 residues. Trimming shortened V by 2 bases and J by 5 bases, and 10 bases separated the two germline ends. Germline lookup yields CDR1 MNHNS and CDR2 SASEGT. The DNA of the CDR3 is TGTGCCAGCAGTGAATCGTTGAGCGATCAGCCCCAGCATTTT. It yields the protein CASSESLSDQPQHF.

The chain combines TRBV7-3 with TRBJ1-1; TRBD1 is a possible D gene (5 bases). The length of the CDR3 is 15 residues. CDR1 is SGHTA, CDR2 FQGTGA, per germline. V dropped 3 bases and J dropped 3 bases, with 14 bases sitting between them. This CDR3 reads CASSFSGSRDTEAFF. Here the CDR3 DNA reads TGTGCCAGCAGCTTTAGCGGGTCCAGGGACACTGAAGCTTTCTTT. Full variable domain (missing parts from reference TRBV7-3 and TRBJ1-1): GAGVSQTPSNKVTEKGKYVELRCDPISGHTALYWYRQSLGQGPEFLIYFQGTGAADDSGLPNDRFFAVRPEGSVSTLKIQRTERGDSAVYLCASSFSGSRDTEAFFGQGTRLTVV.

This clonotype is a singleton in its sample. The rearrangement uses TRBV9 and TRBJ2-6; D may correspond to TRBD1 or TRBD2 (5 bases each). Germline loops: CDR1 SGDLS, CDR2 YYNGEE. The CDR3 has 13 residues. Trimming cost V 1 base and J 12 bases, with 11 bases left between them. The CDR3 bases are TGTGCCAGCAGCGTAAGCGGCAGGGCCGTCCTGACTTTC. Protein sequence: CASSVSGRAVLTF. Together with reference TRBV9 and TRBJ2-6, the CDR3 gives the full variable domain: DSGVTQTPKHLITATGQRVTLRCSPRSGDLSVYWYQQSLDQGLQFLIQYYNGEERAKGNILERFSAQQFPDLHSELNLSSLELGDSALYFCASSVSGRAVLTFGAGSRLTVL.

This chain uses TRBV2 with TRBJ2-1, with TRBD1 matching 10 bases. The CDR3 has 14 residues. Germline V gives CDR1 SNHLY, CDR2 FYNNEI. Trimming took 3 bases from V and 4 from J; bases not matched to a gene: 0. CDR3 amino acids: CASSEGQGYNEQFF. The DNA for the CDR3 is TGTGCCAGCAGTGAGGGACAGGGGTACAATGAGCAGTTCTTC.

This chain joins TRBV12-3 or TRBV12-4 and TRBJ1-2; 11 bases align to TRBD1. The J segment lost 8 bases and the V segment lost 4 bases, leaving 3 bases of the junction unmatched. CDR3 length equals 13 residues. Here the CDR3 reads CASSSGQGEGYTF. The CDR3 nucleotides are TGTGCCAGCAGTTCGGGACAGGGGGAAGGCTACACCTTC.

The V gene is TRBV5-6, the J gene TRBJ2-4; 10 nucleotides match TRBD2. The CDR3 contains 17 residues. V was clipped by 6 bases and J by 1 base; unmatched bases: 10. The germline CDR1 and CDR2 sequences are SGHDT and YYEEEE. CDR3 sequence (DNA): TGTGCCAGCACCGTAGCGGGAGGAGGAGCGGCCAAAAACATTCAGTACTTC. It is translated as CASTVAGGGAAKNIQYF.

V gene TRBV29-1 combines with J gene TRBJ2-3; D might be TRBD1 (5 bases). CDR1 is SQVTM and CDR2 is ANQGSEA in the germline V gene. The CDR3 length is 13 residues. V was trimmed by 3 bases and J by 6 bases, leaving 13 bases between them. This chain's CDR3 is CSVEDIPADTQYF. The DNA for the CDR3 is TGCAGCGTTGAGGACATCCCGGCGGATACGCAGTATTTT.

The table lists this clonotype with a count of one. The chain employs TRBV2 and TRBJ2-1, with D perhaps TRBD2 (5 bases). The germline gives CDR1 SNHLY, CDR2 FYNNEI. This CDR3 region has 14 residues. V gave up 6 bases and J gave up 1 base, with 10 bases separating them. The DNA of the CDR3 is TGTGCCAGCAGGCGGGCGGAATCCTACAATGAGCAGTTCTTC. It translates to CASRRAESYNEQFF.

The V and J genes are TRBV5-1 and TRBJ1-1, with D unresolved. Germline-derived CDR1 and CDR2 are SGHRS and YFSETQ. Between the trimmed V and J ends, which lost 0 bases and 5 bases, there was a span of 14 bases. The CDR3 loop spans 15 amino acids. The CDR3 reads CASSLATGTGTEAFF. The CDR3 bases are TGCGCCAGCAGCTTGGCTACGGGAACGGGGACTGAAGCTTTCTTT.

The rearrangement joins TRBV29-1 to TRBJ2-6, with D perhaps matching TRBD1 (5 bases). Trimming removed 4 bases at V and 1 base at J, with 14 bases between. The CDR3 length is 16 residues. CDR1 is SQVTM, CDR2 ANQGSEA, per germline. In DNA, the CDR3 is TGCAGCGTTGGGGGCTCTGTCGGGTCTGGGGCCAACGTCCTGACTTTC. Encoded protein: CSVGGSVGSGANVLTF.

The rearrangement uses TRBV29-1 and TRBJ1-2, with D perhaps TRBD1 (5 bases). Germline CDR1 and CDR2: SQVTM and ANQGSEA. This CDR3 has 14 amino acids. Trimming left V 0 bases short and J 4 bases short, with 12 bases between. The chain's CDR3 is CSVEDPGTIYGYTF. Here the CDR3 DNA reads TGCAGCGTTGAAGATCCAGGGACCATCTATGGCTACACCTTC. Together with reference TRBV29-1 and TRBJ1-2, the CDR3 gives the full variable domain: SAVISQKPSRDICQRGTSLTIQCQVDSQVTMMFWYRQQPGQSLTLIATANQGSEATYESGFVIDKFPISRPNLTFSTLTVSNMSPEDSSIYLCSVEDPGTIYGYTFGSGTRLTVV.

The gene calls are TRBV27 and TRBJ2-5; D is uncertain. With 5 bases removed from V and 4 bases from J, the gap between germline ends came to 14 bases. CDR3 length: 14 residues. CDR1 is MNHEY and CDR2 is SMNVEV in the germline V gene (reference sequence). CDR3 nucleotides: TGTGCCAGCAGTCCGTCTCTATCGGGAGAGACCCAGTACTTC. It encodes CASSPSLSGETQYF.

The chain couples TRBV5-1 to TRBJ2-3, with 7 bases aligning to TRBD2. The CDR3 length is 17 residues. V trimming: 0 bases; J trimming: 2 bases; junction bases outside the gene matches: 9. CDR1 is SGHRS and CDR2 is YFSETQ in the germline V gene. CDR3 in DNA: TGCGCCAGCAGCTTGGCCTTAATAGCGGGCTACACAGATACGCAGTATTTT. Protein sequence: CASSLALIAGYTDTQYF. The full variable domain, completed using reference TRBV5-1 and TRBJ2-3, is KAGVTQTPRYLIKTRGQQVTLSCSPISGHRSVSWYQQTPGQGLQFLFEYFSETQRNKGNFPGRFSGRQFSNSRSEMNVSTLELGDSALYLCASSLALIAGYTDTQYFGPGTRLTVL.

The rearrangement joins TRBV21-1 to TRBJ2-5. TRBV21-1 is listed as a pseudogene. The CDR3 runs to 14 residues. CDR3 amino acids: CASSRRPAQETQYF. CDR3 in DNA: TGTGCCAGCAGCAGACGGCCTGCCCAAGAGACCCAGTACTTC.

The chain couples TRBV3-1 to TRBJ1-2; TRBD1 matches at 8 bases. Unmatched junction bases numbered 12, after V lost 5 bases and J lost 7 bases. The CDR3 consists of 15 residues. Germline CDR1 and CDR2: LGHDT and YNNKEL (reference sequence). In DNA form, the CDR3 reads TGTGCCAGCAGCTCCGCCGGACAGGGTTTTGGTGGCTACACCTTC. Residues: CASSSAGQGFGGYTF.

This chain connects TRBV19 to TRBJ2-2; D is tentatively TRBD1 or TRBD2 (6 bases each). Germline V gene sequence: CDR1 LNHDA, CDR2 SQIVND (reference sequence). CDR3 length equals 18 residues. The germline V and J ends were trimmed by 7 bases and 0 bases, with 21 bases remaining between them. Here the CDR3 DNA reads TGTGCCAGTATTCTTTCGAGTTGGGGGGCCGCGAACACCGGGGAGCTGTTTTTT. This gives the protein CASILSSWGAANTGELFF.

This chain links TRBV6-4 with TRBJ2-1, with TRBD1 matching 12 bases. From germline, CDR1 is MRHNA and CDR2 SNTAGT. The CDR3 covers 14 residues. The ends lost 6 bases at V and 5 bases at J; junction bases unmatched: 2. Written as DNA, the CDR3 is TGTGCCAGCAGCCGGGACAGGGGGCACAATGAGCAGTTCTTC. Its protein product is CASSRDRGHNEQFF.

This clonotype has only a few counts. The chain combines TRBV20-1 with TRBJ2-1, with 10 bases matching TRBD1. Unmatched junction bases numbered 17, after V lost 3 bases and J lost 6 bases. CDR3 length: 18 residues. CDR1 is DFQATT, CDR2 SNEGSKA, per germline (reference sequence). The DNA of the CDR3 is TGCAGTGCTAGGTCTCGGACAGGGGGAATCCTTCTCACCAATGAGCAGTTCTTC. Amino acid sequence: CSARSRTGGILLTNEQFF.

This sequence joins TRBV6-6 and TRBJ2-3; D remains ambiguous. The CDR3 sequence is 10 residues long. V was pared by 7 bases and J by 6 bases, with 5 bases between. Germline CDR1 is MNHNY and CDR2 is SVGAGI (reference sequence). CDR3 in DNA: TGTGCCAGCATGGGGGATACGCAGTATTTT. Protein product: CASMGDTQYF.

The gene calls are TRBV5-4 and TRBJ2-2; D possibly corresponds to TRBD2 (5 bases). The germline gives CDR1 SGHNT, CDR2 YYREEE (reference sequence). The CDR3 runs to 12 residues. V was shortened by 7 bases and J by 4 bases, with 8 bases between the two germline ends. The CDR3 sequence is CASGELTGELFF. Written as DNA, the CDR3 is TGTGCCAGCGGGGAGCTCACCGGGGAGCTGTTTTTT.

The genes are TRBV23-1 and TRBJ2-7, with 8 bases that match TRBD2. TRBV23-1 is an open reading frame whose function is uncertain. CDR3 length equals 21 residues. Germline trimming cut 1 base from V and 5 bases from J; bases unmatched to any gene: 25. For the CDR3, the DNA is TGCGCCAGCAGTCAATTTTTTTGGGGAGAGCGGGAGTTTAAGATCGGCGACGAGCAGTACGTC. Translation: CASSQFFWGEREFKIGDEQYV.

CDR3 DNA: TGTGCCATCAGTGAACCAGGGGAGTTTGACACCGGGGAGCTGTTTTTT. This translates into CAISEPGEFDTGELFF. The V and J genes are TRBV10-3 and TRBJ2-2, with D perhaps matching TRBD1 (6 bases). CDR3 length: 16 amino acids. The V and J ends lost 3 bases and 3 bases respectively, with 14 bases between them. The germline V gene encodes CDR1 ENHRY and CDR2 SYGVKD.